This T cell receptor (beta chain) was captured by sequencing in a study of blood T cells in healthy people across ages (dated by TCRdb to the mid-2010s). As for the study more broadly: In model experiments, template switching captured roughly one uniquely barcoded TCR beta cDNA molecule for every two T cells. Age-related changes in TCR beta repertoire diversity were measured in the study by deep sequencing normalized with unique cDNA molecular identifiers. Donors were grouped into four age groups: young (average roughly 15 years), middle-aged (roughly 37), aged (around 56) and long-lived (82). To avoid experimental bias, donors of different ages were distributed randomly across sequencing lanes. Two additional independent replicas of 1 million unique cDNA reads from the same blood draw were analyzed for two donors (one aged 18 to 30 and one aged 80 or older). Paper-wide results and their limitations: Compared with the aged group, more naive CD4+ T cells, fewer expanded clones and increased TCR diversity were shown by the long-lived group, suggesting age selection. Since profiling was done on bulk unsorted PBMCs, naive and antigen-experienced compartments could not be conclusively compared. Estimates of total diversity based on one million sequenced T cells were regarded as lower bounds and as underestimates. Donor CMV infection status was unknown, potentially confounding age-related changes in expanded clonotypes. A strong correlation was found between observed TCR beta diversity and the percentage of naive T cells measured by flow cytometry. As age increased, observed TCR beta diversity per million T cells dropped in a roughly linear way, and a significant reduction was already evident by age 40.

Cut back by 0 bases and 7 bases, the V and J ends lie 7 bases apart. Spanning cysteine to phenylalanine, the CDR3 consists of 13 amino acids. Just CDR3 DNA is preserved here, 39 bases in frame from base 1. The germline V gene yields SNHLY for CDR1 and FYNNEI for CDR2. As to this clonotype: Its antigen has not been determined. The input lacks base qualities; no much larger clone sits a single base away.

The library was generated by 5' RACE. The sequencing machine was an Illumina HiSeq 2500. A second about 7 to 11 cycle PCR used a sample-barcoded 5' primer and a J-beta primer mix. Each TCR beta cDNA molecule received a unique molecular identifier from a template-switch 5' adaptor carrying 12 random nucleotides. Each sample yielded at least 2.5 million CDR3-containing paired-end reads. The Mint cDNA synthesis kit, primed by a TRBC-specific oligonucleotide, was used to synthesize first-strand cDNA from all RNA. All cDNA was treated with uracil-DNA glycosylase and then went through a first 18-cycle PCR with the universal primers M1SS and BC2_uni_R. The source study handled its data this way. Normalization of each sample was performed by random selection of 1 million high-quality reads, each carrying a distinct molecular identifier. Reads with shared molecular identifiers were discarded instead of being binned into consensus sequences. MiTCR, with a Q25 quality threshold and the strictest error-elimination algorithm, was used for CDR3 identification, clonotype clustering and error correction. A nonparametric unseen species model with Euler transformation was used to estimate lower-bound total TCR beta diversity. TCRdb passed the public sequencing reads through fastp at Q25 and MiXCR, retaining productive beta sequences. Entries are consolidated by CDR3 protein sequence, retaining the most common genes and DNA. Here the V and J calls rest on TCRdb's processing, not on the authors' analysis. The sample profile shows roughly 1.7 million distinct CDR3 sequences; roughly 32% of them were found once. Roughly 12% of the sample comes from the top ten.

Donors were roughly 40 systemically healthy Caucasian individuals from Russia aged roughly 6 to 95 years. Each donor gave ten milliliters of peripheral blood, collected into EDTA-treated Vacutainer tubes. PBMCs were isolated by Ficoll-Paque density-gradient centrifugation, with at least 6.5 million obtained per sample. Trizol reagent was used to extract total RNA from the PBMCs, yielding at least 6 micrograms per sample. The percentages of naive CD45RAhigh/CD27high T cells were determined by flow cytometry on a PBMC aliquot from every donor. This sequence originates from a young woman in good health. The specimen sequenced was blood. The chain uses TRBV2 and TRBJ2-1, with the D gene call left open. The encoded CDR3 is CASSEARWNEQFF. The bases are TGTGCCAGCAGTGAAGCGCGATGGAATGAGCAGTTCTTC.